This T cell receptor beta chain was documented in a study of blood T cell repertoires in COVID-19. Study context: Sample material is recorded as cDNA or gDNA derived from T cells, B-cell-depleted T cells, or PBMCs.

Per the authors' pipeline: Counts of nucleated cells, estimated from reference gene primer amplification, were obtained. Profiled with immunoSEQ multiplex PCR; TCRdb holds only in-frame clones, not every one. The D gene and trimming were derived from the DNA, and the V and J assignments and clone size from that table. This table holds over 200,000 clones, 75% to 90% found once. Sequenced: peripheral blood. The TCR was taken from a man aged 30 to 45 with COVID-19, enrolled during active disease.

CDR3 residues: CASSLIGQGADEQFF. As DNA, the CDR3 is TGTGCCAGCAGCTTAATCGGACAGGGGGCGGATGAGCAGTTCTTC. The V call is TRBV7-2, the J call TRBJ2-1; TRBD1 matches 11 bases. This CDR3 comprises 15 residues. Germline V gene lookup returns CDR1 SGHTA and CDR2 FQGNSA. V shed 2 bases and J 8 bases; nucleotides not matched to a gene: 5.